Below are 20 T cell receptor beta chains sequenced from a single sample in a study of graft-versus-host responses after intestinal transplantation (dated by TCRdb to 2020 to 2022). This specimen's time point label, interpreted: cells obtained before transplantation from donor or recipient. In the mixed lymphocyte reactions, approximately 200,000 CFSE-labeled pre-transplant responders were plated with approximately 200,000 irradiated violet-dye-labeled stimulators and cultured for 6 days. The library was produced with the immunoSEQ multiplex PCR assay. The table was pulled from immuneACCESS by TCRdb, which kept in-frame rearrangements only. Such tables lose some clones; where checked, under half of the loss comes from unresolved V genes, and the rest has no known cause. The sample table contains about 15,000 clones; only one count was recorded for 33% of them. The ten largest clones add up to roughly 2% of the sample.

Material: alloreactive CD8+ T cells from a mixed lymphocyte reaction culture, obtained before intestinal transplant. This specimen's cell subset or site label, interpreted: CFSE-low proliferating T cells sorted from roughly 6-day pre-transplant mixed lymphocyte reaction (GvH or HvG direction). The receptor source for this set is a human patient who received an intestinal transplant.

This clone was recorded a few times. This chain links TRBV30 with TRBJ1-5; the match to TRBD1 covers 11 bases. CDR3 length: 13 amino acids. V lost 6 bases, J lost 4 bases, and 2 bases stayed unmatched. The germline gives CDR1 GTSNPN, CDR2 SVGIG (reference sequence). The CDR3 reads CACGTGGNQPQHF. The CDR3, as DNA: TGTGCCTGCGGGACAGGGGGAAATCAGCCCCAGCATTTT.

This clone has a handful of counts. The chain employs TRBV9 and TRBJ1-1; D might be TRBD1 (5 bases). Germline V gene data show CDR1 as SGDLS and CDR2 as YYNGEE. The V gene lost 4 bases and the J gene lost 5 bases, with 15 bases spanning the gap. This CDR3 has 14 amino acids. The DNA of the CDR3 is TGTGCCAGCAGCCATGGGGGGGGATATACTGAAGCTTTCTTT. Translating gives CASSHGGGYTEAFF.

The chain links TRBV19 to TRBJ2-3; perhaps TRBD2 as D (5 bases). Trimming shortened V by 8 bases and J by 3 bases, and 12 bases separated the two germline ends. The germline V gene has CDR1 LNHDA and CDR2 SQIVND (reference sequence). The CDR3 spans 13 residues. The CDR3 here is CASGRTPTDTQYF. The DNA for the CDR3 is TGTGCCAGTGGTCGGACTCCGACAGATACGCAGTATTTT.

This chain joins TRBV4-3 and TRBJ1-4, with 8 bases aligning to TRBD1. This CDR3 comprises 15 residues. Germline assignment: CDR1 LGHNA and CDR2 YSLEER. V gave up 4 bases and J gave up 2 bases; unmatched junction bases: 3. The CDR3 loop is CASSLGTGTNEKLFF. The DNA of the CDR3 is TGCGCCAGCAGCCTTGGGACAGGTACTAATGAAAAACTGTTTTTT.

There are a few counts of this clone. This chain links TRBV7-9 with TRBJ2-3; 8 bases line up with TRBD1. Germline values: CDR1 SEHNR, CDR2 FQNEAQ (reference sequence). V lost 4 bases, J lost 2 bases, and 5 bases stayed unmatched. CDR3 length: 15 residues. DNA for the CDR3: TGTGCCAGCAGCTACGGGACAGGACTCACAGATACGCAGTATTTT. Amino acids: CASSYGTGLTDTQYF. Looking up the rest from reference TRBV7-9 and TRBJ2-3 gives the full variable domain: DTGVSQNPRHKITKRGQNVTFRCDPISEHNRLYWYRQTLGQGPEFLTYFQNEAQLEKSRLLSDRFSAERPKGSFSTLEIQRTEQGDSAMYLCASSYGTGLTDTQYFGPGTRLTVL.

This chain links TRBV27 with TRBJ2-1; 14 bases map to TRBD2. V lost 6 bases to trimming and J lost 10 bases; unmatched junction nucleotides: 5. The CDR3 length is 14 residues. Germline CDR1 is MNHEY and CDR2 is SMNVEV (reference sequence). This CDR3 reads CASSGLAGGIEQFF. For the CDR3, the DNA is TGTGCCAGCAGCGGACTAGCGGGGGGCATCGAGCAGTTCTTC.

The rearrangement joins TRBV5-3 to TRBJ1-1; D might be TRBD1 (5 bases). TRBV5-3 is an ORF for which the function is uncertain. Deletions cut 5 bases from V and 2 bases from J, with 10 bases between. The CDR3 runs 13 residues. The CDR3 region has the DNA TGTGCCAGAAGGCCTGGACAAAACACTGAAGCTTTCTTT. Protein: CARRPGQNTEAFF.

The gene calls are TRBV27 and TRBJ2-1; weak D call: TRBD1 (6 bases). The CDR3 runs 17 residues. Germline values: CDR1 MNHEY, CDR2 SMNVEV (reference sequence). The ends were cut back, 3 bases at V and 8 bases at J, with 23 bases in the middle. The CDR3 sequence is CASSFRPGQGIGDEQFF. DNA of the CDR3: TGTGCCAGCAGTTTTCGCCCGGGGCAGGGGATAGGAGATGAGCAGTTCTTC.

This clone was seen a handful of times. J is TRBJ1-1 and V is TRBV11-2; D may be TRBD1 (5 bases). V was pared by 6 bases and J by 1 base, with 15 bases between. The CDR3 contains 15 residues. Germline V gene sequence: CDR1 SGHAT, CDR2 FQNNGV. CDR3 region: CASRHLSTGNTEAFF. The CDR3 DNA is TGTGCCAGCAGACACTTATCCACAGGGAACACTGAAGCTTTCTTT. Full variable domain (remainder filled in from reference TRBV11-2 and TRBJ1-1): EAGVAQSPRYKIIEKRQSVAFWCNPISGHATLYWYQQILGQGPKLLIQFQNNGVVDDSQLPKDRFSAERLKGVDSTLKIQPAKLEDSAVYLCASRHLSTGNTEAFFGQGTRLTVV.

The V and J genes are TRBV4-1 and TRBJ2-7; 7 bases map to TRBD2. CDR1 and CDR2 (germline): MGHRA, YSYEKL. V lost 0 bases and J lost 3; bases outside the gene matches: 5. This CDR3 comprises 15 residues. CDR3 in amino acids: CASSQESGAYYEQYF. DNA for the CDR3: TGCGCCAGCAGCCAAGAAAGCGGGGCTTACTACGAGCAGTACTTC.

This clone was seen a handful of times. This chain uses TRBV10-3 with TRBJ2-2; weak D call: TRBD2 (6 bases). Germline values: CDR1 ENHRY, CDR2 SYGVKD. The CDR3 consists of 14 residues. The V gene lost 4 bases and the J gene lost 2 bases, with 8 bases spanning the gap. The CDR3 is CAISVADNTGELFF. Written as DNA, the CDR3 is TGTGCCATCAGTGTAGCGGACAACACCGGGGAGCTGTTTTTT.

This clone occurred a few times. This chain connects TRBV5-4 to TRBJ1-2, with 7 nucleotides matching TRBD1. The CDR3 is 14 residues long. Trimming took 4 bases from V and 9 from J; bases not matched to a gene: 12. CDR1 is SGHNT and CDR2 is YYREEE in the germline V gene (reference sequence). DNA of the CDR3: TGTGCCAGCAGCGCCGCCGGGACAGACTTTAGCTACACCTTC. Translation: CASSAAGTDFSYTF.

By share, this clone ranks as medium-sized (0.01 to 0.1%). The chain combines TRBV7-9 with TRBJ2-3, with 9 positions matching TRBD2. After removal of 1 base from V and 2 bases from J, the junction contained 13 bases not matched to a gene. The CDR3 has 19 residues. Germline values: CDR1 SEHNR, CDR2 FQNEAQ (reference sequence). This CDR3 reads CASSLVPGTSPTVTDTQYF. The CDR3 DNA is TGTGCCAGCAGCTTAGTTCCCGGGACTAGCCCTACTGTCACAGATACGCAGTATTTT. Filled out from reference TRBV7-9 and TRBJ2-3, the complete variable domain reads DTGVSQNPRHKITKRGQNVTFRCDPISEHNRLYWYRQTLGQGPEFLTYFQNEAQLEKSRLLSDRFSAERPKGSFSTLEIQRTEQGDSAMYLCASSLVPGTSPTVTDTQYFGPGTRLTVL.

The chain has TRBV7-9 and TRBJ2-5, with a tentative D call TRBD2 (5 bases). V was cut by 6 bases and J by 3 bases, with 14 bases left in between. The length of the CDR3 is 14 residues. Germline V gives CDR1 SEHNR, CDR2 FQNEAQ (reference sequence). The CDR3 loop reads CASRYSYGEETQYF. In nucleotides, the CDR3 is TGTGCCAGCAGATACTCATACGGGGAAGAGACCCAGTACTTC. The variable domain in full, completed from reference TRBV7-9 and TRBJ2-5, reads DTGVSQNPRHKITKRGQNVTFRCDPISEHNRLYWYRQTLGQGPEFLTYFQNEAQLEKSRLLSDRFSAERPKGSFSTLEIQRTEQGDSAMYLCASRYSYGEETQYFGPGTRLLVL.

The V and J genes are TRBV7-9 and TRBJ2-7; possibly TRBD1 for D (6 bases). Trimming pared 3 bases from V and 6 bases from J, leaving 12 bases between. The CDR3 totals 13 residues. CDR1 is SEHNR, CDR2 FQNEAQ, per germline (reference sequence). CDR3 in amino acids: CASSFTGFGEQYF. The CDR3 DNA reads TGTGCCAGCAGCTTTACAGGGTTCGGCGAGCAGTACTTC.

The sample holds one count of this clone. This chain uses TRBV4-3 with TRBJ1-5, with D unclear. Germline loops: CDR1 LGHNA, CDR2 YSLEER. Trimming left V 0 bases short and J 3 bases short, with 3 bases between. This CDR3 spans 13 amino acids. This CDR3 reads CASSQDLNQPQHF. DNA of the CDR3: TGCGCCAGCAGCCAAGATCTCAATCAGCCCCAGCATTTT.

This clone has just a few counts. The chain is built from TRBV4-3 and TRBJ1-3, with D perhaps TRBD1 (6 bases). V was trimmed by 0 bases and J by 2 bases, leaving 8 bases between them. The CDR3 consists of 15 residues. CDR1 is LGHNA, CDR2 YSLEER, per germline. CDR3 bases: TGCGCCAGCAGCCAAGATTCAGGGGCTGGAAACACCATATATTTT. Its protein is CASSQDSGAGNTIYF.

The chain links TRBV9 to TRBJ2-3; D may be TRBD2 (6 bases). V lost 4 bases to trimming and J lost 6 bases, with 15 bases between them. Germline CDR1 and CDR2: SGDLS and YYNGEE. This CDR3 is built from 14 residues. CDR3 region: CASSKRDFADTQYF. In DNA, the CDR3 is TGTGCCAGCAGCAAACGGGACTTCGCGGATACGCAGTATTTT.

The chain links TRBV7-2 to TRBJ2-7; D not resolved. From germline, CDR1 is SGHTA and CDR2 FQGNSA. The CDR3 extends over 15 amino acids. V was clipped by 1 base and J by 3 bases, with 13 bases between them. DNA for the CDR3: TGTGCCAGCAGCTTAGGAGGTGTTGTTCTCTACGAGCAGTACTTC. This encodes CASSLGGVVLYEQYF.

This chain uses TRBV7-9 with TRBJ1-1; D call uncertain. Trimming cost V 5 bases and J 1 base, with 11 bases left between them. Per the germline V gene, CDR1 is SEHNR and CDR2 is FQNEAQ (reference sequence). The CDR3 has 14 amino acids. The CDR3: CASSEKTANTEAFF. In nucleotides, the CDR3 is TGTGCCAGCAGCGAGAAAACAGCGAACACTGAAGCTTTCTTT.